These 27 T cell receptor beta chains share one sample of origin, sequenced in a study of blood T cells in healthy people across ages (dated by TCRdb to 2014 to 2015). The library was made by 5' RACE. The reads were generated on an Illumina HiSeq 2500. A second PCR of about 6 to 11 cycles was run with a J-beta primer mix and a sample-barcoded 5' primer. The raw public reads went through TCRdb reprocessing: fastp at Q25, MiXCR clone calling, in-frame beta chains kept. Identical CDR3 protein sequences are pooled into one entry, listed with their most common genes and DNA. Within this sample are roughly 1.7 million distinct CDR3 sequences, with roughly 30% of them counted one time only. The ten top clones hold 11% of the sample. The sample was blood. These receptors were collected from a woman aged 30 to 39 in good health.

The chain is built from TRBV6-5 and TRBJ2-3; TRBD1 agrees at 8 bases. The V gene end was trimmed by 9 bases and the J gene end by 6 bases; junction bases not matched to a gene: 5. The length of the CDR3 is 12 residues. CDR1 and CDR2 from the germline V gene are MNHEY and SVGAGI. The CDR3 spells CASNRGDDTQYF. CDR3 nucleotides: TGTGCCAGTAACAGGGGGGATGATACGCAGTATTTT.

This sequence joins TRBV11-2 and TRBJ2-1; TRBD2 matches at 15 bases. CDR1 and CDR2 (germline): SGHAT, FQNNGV. The junction had 9 bases not matched to a gene; V was cut back by 2 bases and J by 7 bases. The CDR3 has 18 amino acids. The CDR3 sequence: CASSLIWTSGGAKNEQFF. CDR3 coding DNA: TGTGCCAGCAGCTTAATATGGACTAGCGGGGGGGCAAAAAATGAGCAGTTCTTC.

V is TRBV5-1 and J is TRBJ2-3; D may correspond to TRBD1 or TRBD2 (5 bases each). V lost 7 bases and J lost 5, with 17 bases in between. In germline, CDR1 is SGHRS, CDR2 YFSETQ. CDR3 length equals 14 residues. CDR3 residues: CASHYLGAQDTQYF. CDR3 bases: TGCGCCAGCCACTACCTCGGGGCACAAGATACGCAGTATTTT. Using reference TRBV5-1 and TRBJ2-3 for the parts outside the CDR3, the full variable domain is KAGVTQTPRYLIKTRGQQVTLSCSPISGHRSVSWYQQTPGQGLQFLFEYFSETQRNKGNFPGRFSGRQFSNSRSEMNVSTLELGDSALYLCASHYLGAQDTQYFGPGTRLTVL.

This rearrangement joins TRBV7-3 to TRBJ2-6; D is unclear. The CDR3 sequence is 17 residues long. The germline V and J ends were trimmed by 4 bases and 0 bases, with 13 bases remaining between them. Germline V lookup: CDR1 SGHTA, CDR2 FQGTGA. In DNA, the CDR3 is TGTGCCAGCAGCTCCACATCCACGCGCTCTGGGGCCAACGTCCTGACTTTC. It yields the protein CASSSTSTRSGANVLTF.

The chain uses TRBV20-1 and TRBJ1-4, with 8 positions matching TRBD1. This CDR3 has 13 residues. J lost 8 bases, V lost 6 bases, and 8 bases had no gene match. Per germline, CDR1 DFQATT and CDR2 SNEGSKA (reference sequence). CDR3 nucleotide sequence: TGCAGTGCAATGACAGGGGTTAGAGAAAAACTGTTTTTT. As protein: CSAMTGVREKLFF.

This clonotype was picked up a small number of times. This chain links TRBV9 with TRBJ1-2; D call uncertain. This CDR3 is 14 amino acids long. Trimming removed 4 bases from V and 8 bases from J, with 18 bases in between. Germline values: CDR1 SGDLS, CDR2 YYNGEE. CDR3 in amino acids: CASSLPFFSSGYTF. In nucleotides, the CDR3 is TGTGCCAGCAGCCTTCCCTTTTTCAGTAGCGGCTACACCTTC.

Only one count was recorded for this clonotype. The J gene is TRBJ1-2, the V gene TRBV18; D is ambiguous. Trimming took off 2 bases at V and 6 bases at J, with 10 bases between the two ends. Germline lookup yields CDR1 KGHSH and CDR2 LQKENI. This CDR3 region has 13 residues. CDR3 protein: CASSPGWRDGYTF. The CDR3 bases are TGTGCCAGCTCACCAGGCTGGAGGGATGGCTACACCTTC.

The V call is TRBV12-3 or TRBV12-4, the J call TRBJ1-1; unclear D gene. Trimming shortened V by 2 bases and J by 6 bases, and 10 bases separated the two germline ends. The length of the CDR3 is 13 residues. CDR3 DNA: TGTGCCAGCAGTTTAACCGAGGGATCTGAAGCTTTCTTT. It is translated as CASSLTEGSEAFF.

This clonotype has more than one count but fewer than ten. This chain links TRBV6-1 with TRBJ2-7, with D possibly being TRBD2 (5 bases). Germline V CDR1 and CDR2: MNHNS, SASEGT. Deletions cut 0 bases from V and 6 bases from J, with 12 bases between. The CDR3 covers 14 residues. CDR3 in amino acids: CASSEARRGFEQYF. The CDR3 nucleotides are TGTGCCAGCAGTGAAGCTAGGAGAGGGTTCGAGCAGTACTTC.

This clonotype was found many times. The chain employs TRBV7-6 and TRBJ1-5; the match to TRBD1 covers 7 bases. The CDR3 consists of 14 residues. From germline, CDR1 is SGHVS and CDR2 FNYEAQ. V lost 1 base to trimming and J lost 7 bases; unmatched junction nucleotides: 4. Written as DNA, the CDR3 is TGTGCCAGCAGCTTAGGCCAGGGGGGACAGCCCCAGCATTTT. Translation: CASSLGQGGQPQHF.

The V call is TRBV30, the J call TRBJ2-7, with a tentative D call TRBD2 (5 bases). Per the germline V gene, CDR1 is GTSNPN and CDR2 is SVGIG (reference sequence). Trimming pared 6 bases from V and 1 base from J, leaving 7 bases between. CDR3 size: 11 residues. Written as DNA, the CDR3 is TGTGCCTGCGGGATATCCTACGAGCAGTACTTC. Residues: CACGISYEQYF.

This clonotype has just a few counts. The rearrangement links TRBV9 to TRBJ2-7; D unclear. V was trimmed by 0 bases and J by 2 bases, leaving 12 bases between them. CDR3 size: 15 residues. Germline V CDR1 and CDR2: SGDLS, YYNGEE. CDR3 sequence (DNA): TGTGCCAGCAGCGTAGGCCCGGAAGGCCCCTACGAGCAGTACTTC. This translates into CASSVGPEGPYEQYF.

This chain uses TRBV28 with TRBJ2-7; D is ambiguous. Germline values: CDR1 MDHEN, CDR2 SYDVKM. CDR3 length equals 13 residues. Trimming shortened V by 7 bases and J by 6 bases, and 16 bases separated the two germline ends. CDR3 bases: TGTGCCAGCACCGACACCCCTTTGTTCGAGCAGTACTTC. It translates to CASTDTPLFEQYF.

The V gene is TRBV27, the J gene TRBJ2-6; 13 bases are shared with TRBD2. The CDR3 length is 20 residues. Germline V gene sequence: CDR1 MNHEY, CDR2 SMNVEV (reference sequence). Germline trimming cut 5 bases from V and 2 bases from J; bases unmatched to any gene: 12. The chain's CDR3 is CASSKGTPGLAGTGANVLTF. For the CDR3, the DNA is TGTGCCAGCAGTAAGGGGACTCCGGGACTAGCGGGGACTGGGGCCAACGTCCTGACTTTC.

The genes are TRBV20-1 and TRBJ2-5; 8 bases line up with TRBD1. This CDR3 has 13 amino acids. The germline gives CDR1 DFQATT, CDR2 SNEGSKA (reference sequence). The V gene end was trimmed by 7 bases and the J gene end by 4 bases; junction bases not matched to a gene: 8. CDR3 sequence: CSVGQGLLETQYF. Written as DNA, the CDR3 is TGCAGTGTCGGACAGGGCCTCCTAGAGACCCAGTACTTC.

The gene calls are TRBV24-1 and TRBJ2-5; perhaps TRBD1 as D (6 bases). The CDR3 has 15 amino acids. The germline V gene has CDR1 KGHDR and CDR2 SFDVKD. Trimming shortened V by 1 base and J by 5 bases, and 13 bases separated the two germline ends. CDR3 sequence (DNA): TGTGCCACCAGTGATTTTATTACAGGGAAGGAGACCCAGTACTTC. It encodes CATSDFITGKETQYF.

The table lists this clonotype with a few counts. One end of the junction varies from germline; a read error may be responsible. This chain uses TRBV11-2 with TRBJ2-5; D gene unclear. This CDR3 comprises 14 residues. CDR1 and CDR2 from the germline V gene are SGHAT and FQNNGV. This CDR3 reads CASSLEDNQETRYF. As DNA, the CDR3 is TGTGCCAGCAGCTTGGAAGACAACCAAGAGACCCGGTACTTC.

The rearrangement uses TRBV5-1 and TRBJ2-3; tentatively, D is TRBD1 or TRBD2 (6 bases each). CDR1 and CDR2 from the germline V gene are SGHRS and YFSETQ. V was shortened by 1 base and J by 6 bases, with 12 bases between the two germline ends. CDR3 length: 14 amino acids. CDR3 protein: CASSLWGAQDTQYF. As DNA, the CDR3 is TGCGCCAGCAGCTTGTGGGGGGCGCAGGATACGCAGTATTTT.

The J gene is TRBJ2-1, the V gene TRBV7-8, with unresolved D. Deletions cut 7 bases from V and 7 bases from J, with 8 bases between. There are 11 residues in the CDR3. From germline, CDR1 is SGHVS and CDR2 FQNEAQ. CDR3 region: CASIGRNEQFF. Here the CDR3 DNA reads TGTGCCAGCATCGGCCGAAATGAGCAGTTCTTC. Together with reference TRBV7-8 and TRBJ2-1, the CDR3 gives the full variable domain: GAGVSQSPRYKVAKRGQDVALRCDPISGHVSLFWYQQALGQGPEFLTYFQNEAQLDKSGLPSDRFFAERPEGSVSTLKIQRTQQEDSAVYLCASIGRNEQFFGPGTRLTVL.

The chain links TRBV10-3 to TRBJ1-1, with D possibly matching TRBD1 (5 bases). Deletions cut 8 bases from V and 6 bases from J, with 13 bases between. This CDR3 has 12 amino acids. Germline V CDR1 and CDR2: ENHRY, SYGVKD. The CDR3 sequence: CAIGKPGAEAFF. In nucleotides, the CDR3 is TGTGCCATCGGTAAGCCGGGGGCTGAAGCTTTCTTT.

V and J are TRBV20-1 and TRBJ1-1, with D perhaps TRBD1 (5 bases). CDR1 and CDR2 from the germline V gene are DFQATT and SNEGSKA (reference sequence). Trimming took 2 bases from V and 2 from J, leaving 12 bases between them. CDR3 length: 14 residues. The CDR3 DNA follows: TGCAGTGCTAGATCGGGCGACAGCAACACTGAAGCTTTCTTT. Protein product: CSARSGDSNTEAFF.

This clonotype was picked up many times. One end of the junction varies from germline; a read error may be responsible. J is TRBJ2-1 and V is TRBV5-1; 7 bases match TRBD2. This CDR3 region has 14 residues. CDR1 is SGHRS and CDR2 is YFSETQ in the germline V gene. The CDR3 DNA is TGTGCCAGCACTCTGGCGGGAGAGTACAATGAGCAGTTCTTC. It yields the protein CASTLAGEYNEQFF.

This clonotype was observed a few times. The gene calls are TRBV20-1 and TRBJ1-5, with D unclear. The CDR3 sequence is 13 residues long. The germline gives CDR1 DFQATT, CDR2 SNEGSKA (reference sequence). V gave up 2 bases and J gave up 7 bases, with 12 bases separating them. The CDR3 protein is CSARRAGYQPQHF. The CDR3 coding sequence is TGCAGTGCTAGACGTGCGGGGTACCAGCCCCAGCATTTT.

In its sample, this clonotype was seen many times. The V and J genes are TRBV29-1 and TRBJ2-5, with 9 bases aligning to TRBD2. This CDR3 comprises 15 residues. Germline loops: CDR1 SQVTM, CDR2 ANQGSEA. With 3 bases clipped from V and 8 bases from J, the junction kept 13 bases outside the gene matches. CDR3 amino acids: CSVDMGGFSGRTQYF. The CDR3 nucleotides are TGCAGCGTTGATATGGGCGGTTTTAGCGGGAGAACCCAGTACTTC.

The V gene is TRBV2, the J gene TRBJ2-7, with 7 bases that match TRBD1. Trimming removed 5 bases from V and 5 bases from J; junction bases left unmatched: 18. CDR1 and CDR2 from the germline V gene are SNHLY and FYNNEI. The CDR3 is 17 amino acids. CDR3 nucleotide sequence: TGTGCCAGCAGTTACACGACCAAAGCGACAGGGTCCGACGAGCAGTACTTC. Its translation: CASSYTTKATGSDEQYF.

The table lists this clonotype with a few counts. The chain carries TRBV20-1 and TRBJ2-3; possibly TRBD1 for D (6 bases). The CDR3 sequence is 17 residues long. Trimming stripped 6 bases from V and 1 base from J, with 23 bases between. CDR1 DFQATT and CDR2 SNEGSKA come from the germline V gene (reference sequence). As DNA, the CDR3 is TGCAGTGCGAAACCGGGGACACCCACCTTCGGCACAGATACGCAGTATTTT. This encodes CSAKPGTPTFGTDTQYF.

This clonotype showed up many times. The V gene is TRBV6-6, the J gene TRBJ2-1, with D possibly matching TRBD2 (6 bases). The CDR3 is 11 amino acids. With 6 bases removed from V and 8 bases from J, the gap between germline ends came to 8 bases. CDR1 and CDR2 from the germline V gene are MNHNY and SVGAGI (reference sequence). CDR3 nucleotide sequence: TGTGCCAGCAGATGGGGGGATGAGCAGTTCTTC. Translation gives CASRWGDEQFF.